This T cell receptor beta chain came from a study of blood T cell repertoires in COVID-19. Study context: The United States, Italy and Spain supplied acute and convalescent COVID-19 samples. T cells, B-cell-depleted T cells, or PBMCs supplied cDNA or gDNA.

In the authors' methods: The assay estimated nucleated cells by amplifying reference gene primers. Measured with immunoSEQ multiplex PCR; TCRdb has only the in-frame clones, and not every one. That table gives V, J and clone size, and the DNA gave D and trimming. The table records around 140,000 clones, around 80% of them present only once. Germline V gives CDR1 ENHRY, CDR2 SYGVKD. This CDR3 contains 14 residues. The J segment lost 4 bases and the V segment lost 3 bases, leaving 3 bases of the junction unmatched. This clone was recorded a few times. This TCR was sampled from a man between 60 and 70 years old with active or convalescent COVID-19. Sequencing was done on a sample of peripheral blood. The chain combines TRBV10-3 with TRBJ1-5; 7 nucleotides match TRBD1. Written as DNA, the CDR3 is TGTGCCATCAGTGACGGACAGGCTAATCAGCCCCAGCATTTT. As protein: CAISDGQANQPQHF.